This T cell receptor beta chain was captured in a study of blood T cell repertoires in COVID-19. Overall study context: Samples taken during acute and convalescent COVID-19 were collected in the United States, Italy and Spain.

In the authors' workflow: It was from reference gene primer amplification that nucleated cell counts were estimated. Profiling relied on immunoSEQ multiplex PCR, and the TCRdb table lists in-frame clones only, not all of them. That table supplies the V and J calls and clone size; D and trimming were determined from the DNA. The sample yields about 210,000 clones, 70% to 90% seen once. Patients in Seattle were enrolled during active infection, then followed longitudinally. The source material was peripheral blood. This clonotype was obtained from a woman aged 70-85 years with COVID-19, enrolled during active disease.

CDR3 in DNA: TGTGCCAGCTCACAATCCGGGACATCTTCCCTTGGCTACACCTTC. Translated, it gives CASSQSGTSSLGYTF. The J gene is TRBJ1-2, the V gene TRBV18, with a weak D call TRBD1 (6 bases). The CDR3 spans 15 residues. V was trimmed by 4 bases and J by 7 bases, leaving 19 bases between them. Per the germline V gene, CDR1 is KGHSH and CDR2 is LQKENI.